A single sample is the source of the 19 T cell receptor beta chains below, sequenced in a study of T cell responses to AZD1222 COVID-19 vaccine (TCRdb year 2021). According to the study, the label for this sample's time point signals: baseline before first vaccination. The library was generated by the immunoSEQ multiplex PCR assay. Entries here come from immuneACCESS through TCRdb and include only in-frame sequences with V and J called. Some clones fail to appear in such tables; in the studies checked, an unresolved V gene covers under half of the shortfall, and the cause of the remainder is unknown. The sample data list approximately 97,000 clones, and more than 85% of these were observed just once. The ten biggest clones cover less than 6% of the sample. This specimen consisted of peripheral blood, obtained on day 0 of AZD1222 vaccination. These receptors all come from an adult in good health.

In DNA, the CDR3 is TGTGCCAGCAGTTACCTACCCGGGACAGGCGATCCGGGCAATCAGCCCCAGCATTTT. As protein: CASSYLPGTGDPGNQPQHF. The rearrangement uses TRBV6-2 or TRBV6-3 and TRBJ1-5; TRBD1 aligns across 8 bases. J gave up 2 bases and V 2 bases, and 14 bases lay outside the gene matches. This CDR3 contains 19 residues. Germline CDR1 is MNHEY and CDR2 is SVGEGT.

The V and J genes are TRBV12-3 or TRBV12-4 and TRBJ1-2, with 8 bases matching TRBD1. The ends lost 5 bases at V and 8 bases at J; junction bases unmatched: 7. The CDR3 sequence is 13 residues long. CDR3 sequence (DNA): TGTGCCAGCAGTCTCGGACAGGGAACGGGCTACACCTTC. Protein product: CASSLGQGTGYTF.

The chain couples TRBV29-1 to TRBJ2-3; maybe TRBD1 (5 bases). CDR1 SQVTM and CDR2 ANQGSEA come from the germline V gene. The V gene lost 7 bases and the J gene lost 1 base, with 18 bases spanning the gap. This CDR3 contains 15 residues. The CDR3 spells CSARWQGSGTDTQYF. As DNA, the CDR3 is TGCAGCGCCCGATGGCAGGGTTCAGGCACAGATACGCAGTATTTT.

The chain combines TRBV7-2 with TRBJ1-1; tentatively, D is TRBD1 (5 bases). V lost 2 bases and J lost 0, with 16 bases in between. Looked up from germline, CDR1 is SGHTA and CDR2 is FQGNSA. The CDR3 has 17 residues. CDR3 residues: CASSLNPFRGLNTEAFF. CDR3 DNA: TGTGCCAGCAGCTTAAACCCCTTTCGGGGCCTGAACACTGAAGCTTTCTTT.

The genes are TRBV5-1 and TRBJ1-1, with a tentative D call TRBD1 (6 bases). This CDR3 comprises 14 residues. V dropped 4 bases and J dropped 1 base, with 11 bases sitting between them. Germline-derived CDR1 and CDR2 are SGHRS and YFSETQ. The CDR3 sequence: CASSQRTANTEAFF. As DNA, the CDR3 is TGCGCCAGCAGCCAGCGGACAGCGAACACTGAAGCTTTCTTT.

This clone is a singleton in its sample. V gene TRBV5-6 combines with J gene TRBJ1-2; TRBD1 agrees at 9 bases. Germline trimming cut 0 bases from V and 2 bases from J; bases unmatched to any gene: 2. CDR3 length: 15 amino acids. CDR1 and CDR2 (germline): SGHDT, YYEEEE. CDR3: CASSLGGQGNYGYTF. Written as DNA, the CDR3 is TGTGCCAGCAGCTTGGGGGGACAGGGAAACTATGGCTACACCTTC.

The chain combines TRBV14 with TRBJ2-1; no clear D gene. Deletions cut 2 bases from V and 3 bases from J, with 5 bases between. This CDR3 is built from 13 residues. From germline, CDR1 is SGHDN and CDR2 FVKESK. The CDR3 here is CASSQYSYNEQFF. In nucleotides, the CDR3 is TGTGCCAGCAGCCAATATAGCTACAATGAGCAGTTCTTC.

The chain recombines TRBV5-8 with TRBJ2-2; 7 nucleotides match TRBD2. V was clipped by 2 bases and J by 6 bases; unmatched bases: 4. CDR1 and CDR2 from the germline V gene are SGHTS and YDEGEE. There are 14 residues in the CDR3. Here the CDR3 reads CASSLAGIAGELFF. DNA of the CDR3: TGTGCCAGCAGCTTAGCGGGGATTGCCGGGGAGCTGTTTTTT.

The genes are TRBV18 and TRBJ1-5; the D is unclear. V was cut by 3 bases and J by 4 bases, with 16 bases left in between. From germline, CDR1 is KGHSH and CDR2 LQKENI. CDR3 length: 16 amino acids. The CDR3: CASSPQTPLGNQPQHF. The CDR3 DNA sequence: TGTGCCAGCTCACCGCAGACACCGTTGGGTAATCAGCCCCAGCATTTT.

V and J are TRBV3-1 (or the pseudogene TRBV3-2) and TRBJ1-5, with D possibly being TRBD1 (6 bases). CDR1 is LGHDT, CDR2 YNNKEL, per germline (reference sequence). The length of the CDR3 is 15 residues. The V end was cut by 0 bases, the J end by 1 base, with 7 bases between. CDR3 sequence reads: CASSQEQGSNQPQHF. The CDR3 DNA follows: TGTGCCAGCAGCCAAGAACAGGGAAGCAATCAGCCCCAGCATTTT.

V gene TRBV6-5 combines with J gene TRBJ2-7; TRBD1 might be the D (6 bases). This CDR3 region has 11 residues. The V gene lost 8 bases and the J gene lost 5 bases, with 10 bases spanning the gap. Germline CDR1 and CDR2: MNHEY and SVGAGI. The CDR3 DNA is TGTGCCAGCTCTACAGGGAACGAGCAGTACTTC. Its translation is CASSTGNEQYF.

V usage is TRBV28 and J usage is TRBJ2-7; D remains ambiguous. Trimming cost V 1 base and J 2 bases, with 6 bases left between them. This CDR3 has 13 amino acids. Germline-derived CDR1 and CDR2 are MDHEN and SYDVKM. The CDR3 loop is CASSLFGAYEQYF. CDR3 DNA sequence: TGTGCCAGCAGTTTATTCGGAGCCTACGAGCAGTACTTC.

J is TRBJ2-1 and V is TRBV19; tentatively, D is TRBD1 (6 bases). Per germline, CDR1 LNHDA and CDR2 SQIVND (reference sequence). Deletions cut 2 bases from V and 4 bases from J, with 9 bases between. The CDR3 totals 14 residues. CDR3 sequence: CASSIRDRYNEQFF. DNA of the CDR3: TGTGCCAGTAGTATAAGAGACAGGTACAATGAGCAGTTCTTC.

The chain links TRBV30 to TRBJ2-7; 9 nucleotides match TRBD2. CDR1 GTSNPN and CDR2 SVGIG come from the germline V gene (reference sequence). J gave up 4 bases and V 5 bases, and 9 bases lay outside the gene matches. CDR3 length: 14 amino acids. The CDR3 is CAWGPPGLAYEQYF. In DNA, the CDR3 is TGTGCCTGGGGTCCACCGGGACTAGCTTACGAGCAGTACTTC. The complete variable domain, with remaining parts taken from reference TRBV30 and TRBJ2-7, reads SQTIHQWPATLVQPVGSPLSLECTVEGTSNPNLYWYRQAAGRGLQLLFYSVGIGQISSEVPQNLSASRPQDRQFILSSKKLLLSDSGFYLCAWGPPGLAYEQYFGPGTRLTVT.

The CDR3 loop is CASRPLAPSETQYF. The CDR3 DNA sequence: TGTGCCAGCAGACCACTAGCTCCCTCGGAGACCCAGTACTTC. The chain recombines TRBV7-9 with TRBJ2-5, with a possible D match to TRBD2 (6 bases). Trimming took off 6 bases at V and 5 bases at J, with 16 bases between the two ends. Germline lookup yields CDR1 SEHNR and CDR2 FQNEAQ (reference sequence). The CDR3 is made up of 14 amino acids.

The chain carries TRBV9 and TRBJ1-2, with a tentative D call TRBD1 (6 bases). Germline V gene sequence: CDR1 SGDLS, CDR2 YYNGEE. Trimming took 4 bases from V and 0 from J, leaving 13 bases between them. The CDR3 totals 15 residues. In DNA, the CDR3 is TGTGCCAGCAGCCGAGAGGACAGATCTAACTATGGCTACACCTTC. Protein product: CASSREDRSNYGYTF. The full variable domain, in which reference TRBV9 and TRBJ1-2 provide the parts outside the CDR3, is DSGVTQTPKHLITATGQRVTLRCSPRSGDLSVYWYQQSLDQGLQFLIQYYNGEERAKGNILERFSAQQFPDLHSELNLSSLELGDSALYFCASSREDRSNYGYTFGSGTRLTVV.

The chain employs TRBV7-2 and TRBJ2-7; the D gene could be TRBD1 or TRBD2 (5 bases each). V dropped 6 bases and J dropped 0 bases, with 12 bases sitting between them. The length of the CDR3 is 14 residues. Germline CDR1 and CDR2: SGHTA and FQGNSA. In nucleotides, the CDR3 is TGTGCCAGCAGACCGGGGCCCAGCTCCTACGAGCAGTACTTC. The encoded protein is CASRPGPSSYEQYF.

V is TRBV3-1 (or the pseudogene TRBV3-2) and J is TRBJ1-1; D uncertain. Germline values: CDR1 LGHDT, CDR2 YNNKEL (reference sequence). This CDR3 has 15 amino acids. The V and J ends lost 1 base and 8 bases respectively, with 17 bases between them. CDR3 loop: CASSQGALGTMEAFF. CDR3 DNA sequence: TGTGCCAGCAGCCAAGGGGCCCTCGGCACGATGGAAGCTTTCTTT.

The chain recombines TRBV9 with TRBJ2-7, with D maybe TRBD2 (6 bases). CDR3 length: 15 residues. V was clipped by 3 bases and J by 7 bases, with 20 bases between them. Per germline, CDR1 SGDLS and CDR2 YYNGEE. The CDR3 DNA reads TGTGCCAGCAGCGCCACCTCGGGGGATCCGGGAGAGCAGTACTTC. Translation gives CASSATSGDPGEQYF.